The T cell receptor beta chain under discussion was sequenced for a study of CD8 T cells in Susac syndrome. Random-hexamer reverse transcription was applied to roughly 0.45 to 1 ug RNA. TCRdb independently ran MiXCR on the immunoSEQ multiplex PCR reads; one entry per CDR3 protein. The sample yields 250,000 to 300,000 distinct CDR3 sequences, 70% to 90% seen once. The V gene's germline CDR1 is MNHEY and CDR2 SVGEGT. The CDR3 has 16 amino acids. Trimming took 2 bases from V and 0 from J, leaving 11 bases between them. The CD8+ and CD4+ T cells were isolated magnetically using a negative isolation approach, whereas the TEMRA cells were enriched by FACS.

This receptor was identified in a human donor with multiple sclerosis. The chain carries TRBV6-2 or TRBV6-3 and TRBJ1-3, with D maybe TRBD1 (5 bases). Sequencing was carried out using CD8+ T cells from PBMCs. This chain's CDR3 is CASSYTGRISGNTIYF. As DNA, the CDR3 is TGTGCCAGCAGTTACACGGGACGGATCTCTGGAAACACCATATATTTT.